This T cell receptor beta chain was identified during a study of cytomegalovirus exposure and HLA in healthy donors. PCR amplification relied on 60 Vbeta primers (plus 13 Jbeta primers). The table came from immunoSEQ multiplex PCR; TCRdb's copy has only in-frame clones and leaves some out. Of about 180,000 clones listed, around 85% were seen once; the top ten hold 1%. The V and J ends lost 5 bases and 1 base, in that order; junction bases with no gene match: 7. Per the germline V gene, CDR1 is SGHRS and CDR2 is YFSETQ. The CDR3 loop spans 15 amino acids. The TCR comes from a boy under 10 years old in good health and CMV-seronegative. Sequencing used PBMCs. This chain uses TRBV5-1 with TRBJ1-2; 8 bases match TRBD1. CDR3 DNA: TGCGCCAGCAGTGACAGGGGCGAGAGTAACTATGGCTACACCTTC. Amino acid sequence: CASSDRGESNYGYTF.